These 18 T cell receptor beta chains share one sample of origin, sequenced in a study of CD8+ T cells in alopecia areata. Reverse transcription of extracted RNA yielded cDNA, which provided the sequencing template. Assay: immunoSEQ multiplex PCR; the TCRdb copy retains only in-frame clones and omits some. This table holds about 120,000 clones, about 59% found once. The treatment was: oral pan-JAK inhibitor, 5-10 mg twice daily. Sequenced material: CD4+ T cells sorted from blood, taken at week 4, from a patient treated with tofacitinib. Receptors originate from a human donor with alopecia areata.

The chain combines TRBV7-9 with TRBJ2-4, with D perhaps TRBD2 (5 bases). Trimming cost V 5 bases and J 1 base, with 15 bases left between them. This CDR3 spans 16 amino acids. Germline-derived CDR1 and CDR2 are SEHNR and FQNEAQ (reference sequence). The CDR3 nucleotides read TGTGCCAGCAGCCCCGCCCTAGCCAACGCCAAAAACATTCAGTACTTC. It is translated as CASSPALANAKNIQYF. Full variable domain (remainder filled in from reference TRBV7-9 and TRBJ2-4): DTGVSQNPRHKITKRGQNVTFRCDPISEHNRLYWYRQTLGQGPEFLTYFQNEAQLEKSRLLSDRFSAERPKGSFSTLEIQRTEQGDSAMYLCASSPALANAKNIQYFGAGTRLSVL.

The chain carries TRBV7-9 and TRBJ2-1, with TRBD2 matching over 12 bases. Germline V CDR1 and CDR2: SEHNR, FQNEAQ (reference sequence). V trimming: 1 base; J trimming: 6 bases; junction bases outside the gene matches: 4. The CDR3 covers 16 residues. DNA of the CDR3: TGTGCCAGCAGCTTAGAGTTACTAGCGGGAGGCAATGAGCAGTTCTTC. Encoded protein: CASSLELLAGGNEQFF.

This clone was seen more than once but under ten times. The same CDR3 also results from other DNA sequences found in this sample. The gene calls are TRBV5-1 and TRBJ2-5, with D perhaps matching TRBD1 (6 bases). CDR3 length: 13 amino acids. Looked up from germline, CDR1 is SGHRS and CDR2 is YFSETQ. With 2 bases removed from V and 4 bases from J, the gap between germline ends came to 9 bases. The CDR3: CASSFSGAETQYF. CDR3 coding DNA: TGCGCCAGCAGCTTTTCAGGGGCAGAGACCCAGTACTTC.

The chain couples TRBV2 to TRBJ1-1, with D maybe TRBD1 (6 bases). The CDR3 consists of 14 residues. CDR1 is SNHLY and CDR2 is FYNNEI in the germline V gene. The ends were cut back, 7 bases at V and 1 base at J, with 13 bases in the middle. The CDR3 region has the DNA TGTGCCAGCAACAACAGGGTCAAGAACACTGAAGCTTTCTTT. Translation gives CASNNRVKNTEAFF.

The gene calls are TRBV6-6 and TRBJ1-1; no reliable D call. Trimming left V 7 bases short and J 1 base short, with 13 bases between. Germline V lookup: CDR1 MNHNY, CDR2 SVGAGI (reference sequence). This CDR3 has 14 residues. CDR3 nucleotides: TGTGCCAGCACTACGGGCAGCTCGAACACTGAAGCTTTCTTT. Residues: CASTTGSSNTEAFF.

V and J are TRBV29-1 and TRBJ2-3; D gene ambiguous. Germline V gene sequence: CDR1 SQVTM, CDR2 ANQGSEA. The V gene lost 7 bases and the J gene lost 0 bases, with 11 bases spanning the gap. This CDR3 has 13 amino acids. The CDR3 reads CSARPPSTDTQYF. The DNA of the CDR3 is TGCAGCGCCAGGCCTCCAAGCACAGATACGCAGTATTTT.

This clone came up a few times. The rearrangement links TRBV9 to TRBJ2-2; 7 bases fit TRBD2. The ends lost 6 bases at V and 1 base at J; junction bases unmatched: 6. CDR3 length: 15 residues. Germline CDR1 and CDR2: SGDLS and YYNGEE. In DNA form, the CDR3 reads TGTGCCAGCAACTCCGGGACTAAGAACACCGGGGAGCTGTTTTTT. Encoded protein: CASNSGTKNTGELFF.

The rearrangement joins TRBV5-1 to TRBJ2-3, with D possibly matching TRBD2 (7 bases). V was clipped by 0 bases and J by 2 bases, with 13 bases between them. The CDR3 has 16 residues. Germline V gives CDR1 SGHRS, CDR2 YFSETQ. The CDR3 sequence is CASSLVQGGATDTQYF. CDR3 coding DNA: TGCGCCAGCAGCTTGGTCCAAGGGGGGGCCACAGATACGCAGTATTTT. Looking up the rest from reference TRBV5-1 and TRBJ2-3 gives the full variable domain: KAGVTQTPRYLIKTRGQQVTLSCSPISGHRSVSWYQQTPGQGLQFLFEYFSETQRNKGNFPGRFSGRQFSNSRSEMNVSTLELGDSALYLCASSLVQGGATDTQYFGPGTRLTVL.

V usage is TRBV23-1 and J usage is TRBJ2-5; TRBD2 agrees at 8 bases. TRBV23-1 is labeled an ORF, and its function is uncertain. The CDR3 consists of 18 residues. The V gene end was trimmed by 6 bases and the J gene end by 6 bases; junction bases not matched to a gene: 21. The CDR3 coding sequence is TGCGCCAGCAGCCGAATTCCGCCGGGACTAGAGTCTACCAAGACCCAGTACTTC. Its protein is CASSRIPPGLESTKTQYF.

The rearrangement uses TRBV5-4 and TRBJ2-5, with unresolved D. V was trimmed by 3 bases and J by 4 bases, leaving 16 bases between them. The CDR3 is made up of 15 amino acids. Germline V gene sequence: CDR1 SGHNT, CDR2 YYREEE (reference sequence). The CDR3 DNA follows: TGTGCCAGCAGCTCTCCGACCGAGAGGAGAGAGACCCAGTACTTC. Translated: CASSSPTERRETQYF.

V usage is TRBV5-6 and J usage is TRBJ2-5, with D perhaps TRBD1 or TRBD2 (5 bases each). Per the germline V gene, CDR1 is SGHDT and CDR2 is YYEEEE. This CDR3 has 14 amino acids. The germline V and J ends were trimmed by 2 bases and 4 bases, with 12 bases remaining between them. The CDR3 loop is CASSFRGTRETQYF. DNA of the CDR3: TGTGCCAGCAGCTTTAGAGGGACCCGAGAGACCCAGTACTTC.

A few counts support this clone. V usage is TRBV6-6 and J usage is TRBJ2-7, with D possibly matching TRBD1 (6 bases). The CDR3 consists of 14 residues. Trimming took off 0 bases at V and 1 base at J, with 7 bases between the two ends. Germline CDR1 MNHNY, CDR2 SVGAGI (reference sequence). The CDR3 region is CASSYSDSSYEQYF. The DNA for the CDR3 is TGTGCCAGCAGTTACTCGGACAGTTCCTACGAGCAGTACTTC.

DNA of the CDR3: TGTGCTAGTGGTTTGTCGGGACACACAGATACGCAGTATTTT. It encodes CASGLSGHTDTQYF. V usage is TRBV12-5 and J usage is TRBJ2-3, with a tentative D call TRBD1 (6 bases). The CDR3 consists of 14 residues. In germline, CDR1 is LGHNT, CDR2 FRNRAP. V was pared by 2 bases and J by 2 bases, with 8 bases between.

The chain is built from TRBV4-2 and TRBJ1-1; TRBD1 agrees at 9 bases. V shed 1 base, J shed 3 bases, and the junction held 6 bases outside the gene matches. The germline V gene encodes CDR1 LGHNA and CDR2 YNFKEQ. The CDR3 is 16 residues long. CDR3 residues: CASSQVTGGAHTEAFF. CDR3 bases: TGTGCCAGCAGCCAAGTCACAGGGGGCGCCCACACTGAAGCTTTCTTT.

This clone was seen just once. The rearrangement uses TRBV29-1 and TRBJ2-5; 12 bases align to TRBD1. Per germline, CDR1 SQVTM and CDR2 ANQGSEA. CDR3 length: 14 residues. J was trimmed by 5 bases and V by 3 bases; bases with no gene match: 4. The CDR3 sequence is CSVDWDRGPETQYF. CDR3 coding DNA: TGCAGCGTTGATTGGGACAGGGGGCCGGAGACCCAGTACTTC.

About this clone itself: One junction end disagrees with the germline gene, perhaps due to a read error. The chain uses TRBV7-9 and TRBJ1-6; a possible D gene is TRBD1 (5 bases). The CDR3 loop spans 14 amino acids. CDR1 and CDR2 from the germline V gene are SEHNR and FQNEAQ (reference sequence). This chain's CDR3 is CASSLGVDNSPLHF. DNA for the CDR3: TGTGCCAGCAGTTTAGGGGTGGATAATTCACCCCTCCACTTT.

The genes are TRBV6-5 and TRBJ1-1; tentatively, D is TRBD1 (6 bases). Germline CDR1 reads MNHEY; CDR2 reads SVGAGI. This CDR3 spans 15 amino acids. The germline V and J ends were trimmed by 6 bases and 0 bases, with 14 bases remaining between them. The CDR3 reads CASRTGQLMNTEAFF. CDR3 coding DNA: TGTGCCAGCAGGACCGGACAGTTAATGAACACTGAAGCTTTCTTT.

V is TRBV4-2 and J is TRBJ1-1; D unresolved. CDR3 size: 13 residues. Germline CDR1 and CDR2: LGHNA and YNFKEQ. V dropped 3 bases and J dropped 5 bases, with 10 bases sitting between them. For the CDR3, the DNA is TGTGCCAGCAGCCATGACACGACAACTGAAGCTTTCTTT. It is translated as CASSHDTTTEAFF.